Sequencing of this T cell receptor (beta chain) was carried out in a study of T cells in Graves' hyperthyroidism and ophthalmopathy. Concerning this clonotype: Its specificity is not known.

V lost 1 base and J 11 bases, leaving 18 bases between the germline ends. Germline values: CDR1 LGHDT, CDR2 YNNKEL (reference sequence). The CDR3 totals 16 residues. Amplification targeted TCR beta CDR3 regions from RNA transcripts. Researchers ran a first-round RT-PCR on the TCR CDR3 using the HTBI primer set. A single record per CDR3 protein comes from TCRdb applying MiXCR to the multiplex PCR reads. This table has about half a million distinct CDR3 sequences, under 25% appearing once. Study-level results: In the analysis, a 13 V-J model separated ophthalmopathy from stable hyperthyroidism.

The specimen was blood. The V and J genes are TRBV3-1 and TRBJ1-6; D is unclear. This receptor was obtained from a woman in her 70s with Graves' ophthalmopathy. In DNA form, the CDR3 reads TGTGCCAGCAGCCAAGCAGGTTTAGCCTTGCAGGCACCCCTCCACTTT. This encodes CASSQAGLALQAPLHF. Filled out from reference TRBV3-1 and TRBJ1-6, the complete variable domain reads DTAVSQTPKYLVTQMGNDKSIKCEQNLGHDTMYWYKQDSKKFLKIMFSYNNKELIINETVPNRFSPKSPDKAHLNLHINSLELGDSAVYFCASSQAGLALQAPLHFGNGTRLTVT.